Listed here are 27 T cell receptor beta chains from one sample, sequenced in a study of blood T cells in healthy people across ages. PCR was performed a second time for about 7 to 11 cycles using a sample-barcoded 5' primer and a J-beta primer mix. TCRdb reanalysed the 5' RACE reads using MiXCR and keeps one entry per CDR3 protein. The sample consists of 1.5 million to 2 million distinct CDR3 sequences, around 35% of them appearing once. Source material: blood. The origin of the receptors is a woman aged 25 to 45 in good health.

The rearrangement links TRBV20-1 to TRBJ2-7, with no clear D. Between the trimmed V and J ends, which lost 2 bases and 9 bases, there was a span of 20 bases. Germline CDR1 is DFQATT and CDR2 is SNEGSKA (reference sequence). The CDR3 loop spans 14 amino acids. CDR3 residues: CSARSRNAKESQYF. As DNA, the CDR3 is TGCAGTGCTAGATCCCGGAATGCCAAAGAATCGCAGTACTTC.

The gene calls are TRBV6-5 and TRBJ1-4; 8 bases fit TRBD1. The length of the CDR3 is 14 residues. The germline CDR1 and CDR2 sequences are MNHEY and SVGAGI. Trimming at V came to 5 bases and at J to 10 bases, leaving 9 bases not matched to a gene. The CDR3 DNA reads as TGTGCCAGCAGTCCGGACAGGGTCTCAGGAAAACTGTTTTTT. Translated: CASSPDRVSGKLFF.

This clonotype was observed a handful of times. The CDR3 loop reads CASSLSAGDSYNEQFF. As DNA, the CDR3 is TGTGCCAGCAGTTTATCGGCGGGAGACAGTTACAATGAGCAGTTCTTC. The chain links TRBV27 to TRBJ2-1; 7 nucleotides line up with TRBD2. After removal of 0 bases from V and 4 bases from J, the junction contained 6 bases not matched to a gene. The CDR3 runs 16 residues. Germline loops: CDR1 MNHEY, CDR2 SMNVEV (reference sequence).

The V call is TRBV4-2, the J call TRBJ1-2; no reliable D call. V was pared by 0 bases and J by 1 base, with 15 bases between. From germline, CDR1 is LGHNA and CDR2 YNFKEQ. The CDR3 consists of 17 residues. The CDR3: CASSQENNLSNNYGYTF. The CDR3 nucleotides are TGTGCCAGCAGCCAAGAGAATAACCTTAGTAATAACTATGGCTACACCTTC.

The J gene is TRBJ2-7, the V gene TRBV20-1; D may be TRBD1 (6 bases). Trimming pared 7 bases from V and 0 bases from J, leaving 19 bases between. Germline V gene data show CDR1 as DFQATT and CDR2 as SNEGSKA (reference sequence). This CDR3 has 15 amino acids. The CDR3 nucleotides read TGCAGTGGGGCACAGGGCTGGGGGAGCTCCTACGAGCAGTACTTC. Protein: CSGAQGWGSSYEQYF.

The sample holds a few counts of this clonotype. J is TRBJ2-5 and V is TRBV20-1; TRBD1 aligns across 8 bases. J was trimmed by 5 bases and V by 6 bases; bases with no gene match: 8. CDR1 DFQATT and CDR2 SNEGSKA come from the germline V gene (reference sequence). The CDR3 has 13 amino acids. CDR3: CSASTGGVETQYF. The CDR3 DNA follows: TGCAGTGCGTCAACAGGGGGTGTTGAGACCCAGTACTTC.

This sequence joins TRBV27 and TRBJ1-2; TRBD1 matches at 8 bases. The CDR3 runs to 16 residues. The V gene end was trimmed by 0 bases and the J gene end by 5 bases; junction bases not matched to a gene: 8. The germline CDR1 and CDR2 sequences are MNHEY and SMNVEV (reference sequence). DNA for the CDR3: TGTGCCAGCAGTTTATCACAGGGGGATAGGGTTTATGGCTACACCTTC. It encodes CASSLSQGDRVYGYTF.

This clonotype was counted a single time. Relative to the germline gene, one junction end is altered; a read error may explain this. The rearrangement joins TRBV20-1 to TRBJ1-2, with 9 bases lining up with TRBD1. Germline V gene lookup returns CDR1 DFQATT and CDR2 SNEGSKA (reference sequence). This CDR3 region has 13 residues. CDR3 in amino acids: CSATGQGHYGYTF. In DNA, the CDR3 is TGCAGTGCTACGGGACAGGGTCACTACGGCTACACCTTC.

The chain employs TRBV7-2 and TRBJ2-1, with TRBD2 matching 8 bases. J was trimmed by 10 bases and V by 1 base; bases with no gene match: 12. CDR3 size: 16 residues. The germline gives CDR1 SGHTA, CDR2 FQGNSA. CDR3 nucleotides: TGTGCCAGCAGCTTAGGCGGGGGGAGAATAACAATCGAGCAGTTCTTC. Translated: CASSLGGGRITIEQFF. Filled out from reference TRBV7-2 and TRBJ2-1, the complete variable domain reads GAGVSQSPSNKVTEKGKDVELRCDPISGHTALYWYRQSLGQGLEFLIYFQGNSAPDKSGLPSDRFSAERTGGSVSTLTIQRTQQEDSAVYLCASSLGGGRITIEQFFGPGTRLTVL.

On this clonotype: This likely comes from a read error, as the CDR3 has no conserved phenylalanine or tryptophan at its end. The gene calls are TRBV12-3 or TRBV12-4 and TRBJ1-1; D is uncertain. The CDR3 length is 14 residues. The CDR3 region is CTSSFRQTNTEAFL. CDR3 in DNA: TGTACCAGCAGTTTTAGGCAGACGAACACTGAAGCTTTCTTG.

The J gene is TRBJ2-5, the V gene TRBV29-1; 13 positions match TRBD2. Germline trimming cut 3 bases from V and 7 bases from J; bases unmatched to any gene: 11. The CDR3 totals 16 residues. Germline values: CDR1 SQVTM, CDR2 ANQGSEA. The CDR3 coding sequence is TGCAGCGTTGACGCTTACGGGACTAGCGGGAAGGGGACCCAGTACTTC. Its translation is CSVDAYGTSGKGTQYF.

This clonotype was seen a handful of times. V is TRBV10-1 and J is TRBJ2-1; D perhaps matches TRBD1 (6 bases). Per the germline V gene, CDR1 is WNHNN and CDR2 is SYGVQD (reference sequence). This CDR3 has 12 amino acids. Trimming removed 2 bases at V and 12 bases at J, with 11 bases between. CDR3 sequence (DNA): TGCGCCAGCAGTGAGCCTAAAGGGGGGCAGTTCTTC. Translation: CASSEPKGGQFF.

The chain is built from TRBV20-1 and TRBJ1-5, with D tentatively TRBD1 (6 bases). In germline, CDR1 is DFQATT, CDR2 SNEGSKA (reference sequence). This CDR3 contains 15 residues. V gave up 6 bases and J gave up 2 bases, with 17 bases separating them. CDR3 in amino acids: CSASDTGAGNQPQHF. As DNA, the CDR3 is TGCAGTGCAAGTGACACGGGGGCGGGCAATCAGCCCCAGCATTTT.

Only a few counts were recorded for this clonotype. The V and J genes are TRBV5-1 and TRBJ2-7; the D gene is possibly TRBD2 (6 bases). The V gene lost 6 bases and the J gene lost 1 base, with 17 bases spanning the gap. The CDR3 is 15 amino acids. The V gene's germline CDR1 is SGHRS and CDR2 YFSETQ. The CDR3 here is CASTQRTGGSYEQYF. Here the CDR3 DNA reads TGCGCCAGCACCCAGCGGACCGGGGGATCCTACGAGCAGTACTTC. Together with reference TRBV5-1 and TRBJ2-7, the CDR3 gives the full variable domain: KAGVTQTPRYLIKTRGQQVTLSCSPISGHRSVSWYQQTPGQGLQFLFEYFSETQRNKGNFPGRFSGRQFSNSRSEMNVSTLELGDSALYLCASTQRTGGSYEQYFGPGTRLTVT.

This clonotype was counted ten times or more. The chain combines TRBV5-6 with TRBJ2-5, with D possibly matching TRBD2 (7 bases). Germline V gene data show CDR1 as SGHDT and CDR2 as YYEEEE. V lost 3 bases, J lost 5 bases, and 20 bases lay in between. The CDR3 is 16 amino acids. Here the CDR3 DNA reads TGTGCCAGCAGCTCGGTCGGGGGGCAGTTCGGGGAGACCCAGTACTTC. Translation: CASSSVGGQFGETQYF.

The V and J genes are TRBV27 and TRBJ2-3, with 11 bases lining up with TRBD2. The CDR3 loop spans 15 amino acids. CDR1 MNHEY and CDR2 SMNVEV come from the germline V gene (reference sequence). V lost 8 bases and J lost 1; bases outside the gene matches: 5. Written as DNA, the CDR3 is TGTGCCAGCGGACTAGCGGGCCTGGGCACAGATACGCAGTATTTT. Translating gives CASGLAGLGTDTQYF.

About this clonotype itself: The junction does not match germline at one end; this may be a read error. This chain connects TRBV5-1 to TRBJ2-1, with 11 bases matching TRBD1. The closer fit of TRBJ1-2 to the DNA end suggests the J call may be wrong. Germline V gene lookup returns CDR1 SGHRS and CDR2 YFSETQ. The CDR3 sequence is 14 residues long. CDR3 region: CDSSSDRGLSGYTF. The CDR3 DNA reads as TGCGACAGCAGCTCGGACAGGGGGCTTAGTGGCTACACCTTC.

The CDR3 here is CASSAGLAGPTKETQYF. The CDR3 DNA follows: TGTGCCAGCAGCGCGGGACTAGCGGGTCCGACCAAAGAGACCCAGTACTTC. This chain joins TRBV9 and TRBJ2-5; 12 nucleotides align to TRBD2. Germline CDR1 is SGDLS and CDR2 is YYNGEE. The CDR3 totals 17 residues. Unmatched junction bases numbered 9, after V lost 3 bases and J lost 3 bases.

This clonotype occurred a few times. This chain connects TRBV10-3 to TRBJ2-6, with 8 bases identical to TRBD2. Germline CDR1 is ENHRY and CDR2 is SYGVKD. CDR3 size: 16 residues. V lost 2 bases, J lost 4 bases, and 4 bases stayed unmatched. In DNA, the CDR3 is TGTGCCATCAGTGAGGGACTAGCTTTCGGGGCCAACGTCCTGACTTTC. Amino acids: CAISEGLAFGANVLTF.

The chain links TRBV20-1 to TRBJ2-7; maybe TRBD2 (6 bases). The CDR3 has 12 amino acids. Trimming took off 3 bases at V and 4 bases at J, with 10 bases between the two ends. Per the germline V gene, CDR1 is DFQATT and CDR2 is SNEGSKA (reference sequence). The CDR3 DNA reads TGCAGTGCTAGCAGACTAGAGTACGAGCAGTACTTC. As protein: CSASRLEYEQYF.

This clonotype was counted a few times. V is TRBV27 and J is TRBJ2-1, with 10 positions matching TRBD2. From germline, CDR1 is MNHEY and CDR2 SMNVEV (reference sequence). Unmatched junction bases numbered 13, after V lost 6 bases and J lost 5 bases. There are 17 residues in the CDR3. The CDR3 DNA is TGTGCCAGCAGCCAACTAGCGGGACCTCCCCGGGACAATGAGCAGTTCTTC. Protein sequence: CASSQLAGPPRDNEQFF.

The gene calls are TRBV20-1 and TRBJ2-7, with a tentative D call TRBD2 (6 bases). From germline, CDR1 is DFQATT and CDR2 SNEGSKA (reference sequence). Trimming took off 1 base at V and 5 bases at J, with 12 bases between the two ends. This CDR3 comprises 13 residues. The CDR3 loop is CSARVPGAHEQYF. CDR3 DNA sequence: TGCAGTGCTAGAGTCCCGGGAGCCCACGAGCAGTACTTC.

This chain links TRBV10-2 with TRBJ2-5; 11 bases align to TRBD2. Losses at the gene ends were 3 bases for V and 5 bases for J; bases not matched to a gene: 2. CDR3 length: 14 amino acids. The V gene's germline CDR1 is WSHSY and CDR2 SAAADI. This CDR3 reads CASSDSGRGETQYF. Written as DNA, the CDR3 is TGCGCCAGCAGTGATAGCGGGAGGGGTGAGACCCAGTACTTC.

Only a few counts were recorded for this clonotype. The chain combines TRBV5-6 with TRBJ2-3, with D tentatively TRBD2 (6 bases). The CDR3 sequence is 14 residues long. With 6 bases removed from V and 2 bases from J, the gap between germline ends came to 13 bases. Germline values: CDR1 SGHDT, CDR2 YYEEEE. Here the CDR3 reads CASTGGDHTDTQYF. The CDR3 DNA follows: TGTGCCAGCACAGGCGGGGACCACACAGATACGCAGTATTTT.

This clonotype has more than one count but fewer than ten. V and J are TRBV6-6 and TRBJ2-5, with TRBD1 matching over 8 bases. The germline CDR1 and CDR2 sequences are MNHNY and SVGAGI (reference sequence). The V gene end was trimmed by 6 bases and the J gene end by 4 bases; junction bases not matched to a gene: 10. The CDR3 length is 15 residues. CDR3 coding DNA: TGTGCCAGCAGCTATATTTCAGGGGGCAGAGAGACCCAGTACTTC. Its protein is CASSYISGGRETQYF.

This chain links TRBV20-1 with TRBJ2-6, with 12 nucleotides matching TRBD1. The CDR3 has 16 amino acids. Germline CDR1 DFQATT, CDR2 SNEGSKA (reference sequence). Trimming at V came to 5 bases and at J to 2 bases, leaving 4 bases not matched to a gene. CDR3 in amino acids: CSAPGTGGPGANVLTF. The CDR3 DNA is TGCAGTGCTCCCGGGACAGGGGGCCCTGGGGCCAACGTCCTGACTTTC.

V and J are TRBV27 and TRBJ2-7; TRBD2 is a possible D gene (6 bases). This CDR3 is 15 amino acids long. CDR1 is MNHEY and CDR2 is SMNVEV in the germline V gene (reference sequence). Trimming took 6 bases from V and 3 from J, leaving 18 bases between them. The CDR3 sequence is CASRPPGVRVYEQYF. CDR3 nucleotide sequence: TGTGCCAGCAGACCCCCGGGGGTCAGAGTCTACGAGCAGTACTTC.